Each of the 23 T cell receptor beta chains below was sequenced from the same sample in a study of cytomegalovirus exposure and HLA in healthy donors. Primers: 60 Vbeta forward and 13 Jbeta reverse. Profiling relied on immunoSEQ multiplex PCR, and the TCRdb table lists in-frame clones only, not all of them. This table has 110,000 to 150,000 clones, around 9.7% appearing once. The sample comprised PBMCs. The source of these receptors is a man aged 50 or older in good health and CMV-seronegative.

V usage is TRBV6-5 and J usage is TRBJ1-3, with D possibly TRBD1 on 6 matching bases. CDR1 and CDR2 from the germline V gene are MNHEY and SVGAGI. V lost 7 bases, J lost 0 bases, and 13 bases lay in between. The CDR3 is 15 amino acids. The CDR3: CASTPTGISGNTIYF. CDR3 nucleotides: TGTGCCAGCACCCCGACAGGCATCTCTGGAAACACCATATATTTT.

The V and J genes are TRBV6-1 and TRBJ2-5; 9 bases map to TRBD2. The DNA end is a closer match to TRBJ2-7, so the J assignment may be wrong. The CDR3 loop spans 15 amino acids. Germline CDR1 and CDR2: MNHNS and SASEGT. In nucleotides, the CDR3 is TGTGCCAGCACGGTTGGGGGTAGCGGGAGCTACGAGCAGTACTTC. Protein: CASTVGGSGSYEQYF.

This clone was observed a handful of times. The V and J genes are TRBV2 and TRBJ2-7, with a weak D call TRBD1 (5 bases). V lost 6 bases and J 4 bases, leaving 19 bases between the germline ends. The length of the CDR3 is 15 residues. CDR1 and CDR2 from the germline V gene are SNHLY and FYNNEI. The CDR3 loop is CASRADRNPNYEQYF. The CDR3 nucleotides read TGTGCCAGCAGGGCTGACAGAAATCCAAATTACGAGCAGTACTTC.

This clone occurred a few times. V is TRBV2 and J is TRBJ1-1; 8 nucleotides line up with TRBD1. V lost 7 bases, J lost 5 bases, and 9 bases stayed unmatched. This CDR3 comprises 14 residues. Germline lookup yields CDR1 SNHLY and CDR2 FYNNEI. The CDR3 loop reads CASTSDRGRTEAFF. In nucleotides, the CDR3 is TGTGCCAGCACTTCAGACAGGGGAAGGACTGAAGCTTTCTTT. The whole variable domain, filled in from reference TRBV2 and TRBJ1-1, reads EPEVTQTPSHQVTQMGQEVILRCVPISNHLYFYWYRQILGQKVEFLVSFYNNEISEKSEIFDDQFSVERPDGSNFTLKIRSTKLEDSAMYFCASTSDRGRTEAFFGQGTRLTVV.

The CDR3 loop reads CSAVPSRGVGETQYF. Written as DNA, the CDR3 is TGCAGCGCTGTCCCTTCTCGGGGAGTAGGAGAGACCCAGTACTTC. The gene calls are TRBV29-1 and TRBJ2-5, with TRBD2 as a possible D gene (5 bases). With 7 bases removed from V and 4 bases from J, the gap between germline ends came to 22 bases. This CDR3 is built from 15 residues. CDR1 and CDR2 from the germline V gene are SQVTM and ANQGSEA.

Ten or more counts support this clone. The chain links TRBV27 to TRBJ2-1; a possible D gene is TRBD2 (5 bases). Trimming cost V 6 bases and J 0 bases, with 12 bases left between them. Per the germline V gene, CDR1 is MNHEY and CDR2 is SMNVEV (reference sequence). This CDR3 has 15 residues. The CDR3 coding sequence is TGTGCCAGCAGAAAGAGAGGGTACTCCTACAATGAGCAGTTCTTC. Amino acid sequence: CASRKRGYSYNEQFF.

The CDR3 DNA reads as TGTGCCAGCAGTGAAGTAAGGCGGAGTGAAGCTTTCTTT. This sequence encodes CASSEVRRSEAFF. This chain uses TRBV6-1 with TRBJ1-1; no firm D call. This CDR3 spans 13 amino acids. Germline V gene lookup returns CDR1 MNHNS and CDR2 SASEGT. Trimming removed 1 base from V and 7 bases from J, with 10 bases in between.

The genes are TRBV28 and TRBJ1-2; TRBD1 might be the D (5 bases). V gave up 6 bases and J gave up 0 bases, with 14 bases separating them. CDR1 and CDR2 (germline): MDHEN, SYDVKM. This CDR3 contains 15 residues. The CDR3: CASSLYRGSNYGYTF. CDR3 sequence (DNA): TGTGCCAGCAGCCTCTACCGGGGGTCTAACTATGGCTACACCTTC.

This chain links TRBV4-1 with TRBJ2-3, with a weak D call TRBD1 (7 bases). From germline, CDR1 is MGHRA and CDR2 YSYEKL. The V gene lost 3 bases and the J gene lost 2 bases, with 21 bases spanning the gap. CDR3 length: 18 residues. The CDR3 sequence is CASSQAPNRGLYTDTQYF. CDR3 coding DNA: TGCGCCAGCAGCCAGGCCCCCAACAGGGGACTTTACACAGATACGCAGTATTTT.

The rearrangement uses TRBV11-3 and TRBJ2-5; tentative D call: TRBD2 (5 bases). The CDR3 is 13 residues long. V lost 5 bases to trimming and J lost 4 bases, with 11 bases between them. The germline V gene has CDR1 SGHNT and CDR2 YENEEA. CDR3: CASSPPGIETQYF. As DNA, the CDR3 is TGTGCCAGCAGCCCCCCGGGGATAGAGACCCAGTACTTC.

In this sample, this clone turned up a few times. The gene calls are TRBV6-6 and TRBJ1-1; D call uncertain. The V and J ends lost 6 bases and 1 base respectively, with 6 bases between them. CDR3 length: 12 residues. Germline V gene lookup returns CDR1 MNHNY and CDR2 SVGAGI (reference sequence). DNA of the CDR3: TGTGCCAGCAGAATACAGAACACTGAAGCTTTCTTT. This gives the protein CASRIQNTEAFF.

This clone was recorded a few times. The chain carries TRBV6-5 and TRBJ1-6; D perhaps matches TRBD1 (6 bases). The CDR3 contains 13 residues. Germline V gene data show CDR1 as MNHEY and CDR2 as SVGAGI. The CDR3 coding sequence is TGTGCTTCCCAACGGGGGGCAGATTCACCCCTCCACTTT. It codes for CASQRGADSPLHF.

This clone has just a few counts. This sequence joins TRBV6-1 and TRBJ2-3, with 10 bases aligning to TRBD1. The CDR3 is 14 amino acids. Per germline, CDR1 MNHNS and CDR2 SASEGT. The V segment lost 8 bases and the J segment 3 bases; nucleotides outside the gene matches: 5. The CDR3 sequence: CASVWDRGTDTQYF. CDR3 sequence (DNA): TGTGCCAGCGTCTGGGACAGGGGAACAGATACGCAGTATTTT.

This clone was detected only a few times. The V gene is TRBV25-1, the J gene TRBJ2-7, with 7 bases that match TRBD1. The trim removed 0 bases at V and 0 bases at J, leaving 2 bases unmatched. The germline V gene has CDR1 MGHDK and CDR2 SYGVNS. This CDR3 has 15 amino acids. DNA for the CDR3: TGTGCCAGCAGTGAATATAGACAGGGCTCCTACGAGCAGTACTTC. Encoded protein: CASSEYRQGSYEQYF.

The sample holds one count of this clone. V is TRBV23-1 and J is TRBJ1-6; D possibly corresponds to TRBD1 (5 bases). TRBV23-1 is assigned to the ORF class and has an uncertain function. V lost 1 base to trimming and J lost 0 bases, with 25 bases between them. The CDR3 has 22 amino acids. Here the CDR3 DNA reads TGCGCCAGCAGTCAATGCAGCGGGCGGTGCGGGGGACGGAGCTCCTATAATTCACCCCTCCACTTT. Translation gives CASSQCSGRCGGRSSYNSPLHF.

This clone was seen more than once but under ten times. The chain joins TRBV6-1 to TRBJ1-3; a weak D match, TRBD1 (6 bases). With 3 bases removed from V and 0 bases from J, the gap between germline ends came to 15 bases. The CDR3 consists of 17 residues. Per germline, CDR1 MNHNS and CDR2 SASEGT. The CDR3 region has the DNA TGTGCCAGCAGTGATGCTTCGGGGGGCTTCTCTGGAAACACCATATATTTT. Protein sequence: CASSDASGGFSGNTIYF.

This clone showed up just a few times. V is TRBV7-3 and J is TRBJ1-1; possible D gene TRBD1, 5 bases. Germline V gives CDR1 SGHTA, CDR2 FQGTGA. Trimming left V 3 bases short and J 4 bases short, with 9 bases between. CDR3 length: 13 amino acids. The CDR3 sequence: CASSFGGGTEAFF. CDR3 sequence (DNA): TGTGCCAGCAGCTTCGGGGGTGGCACTGAAGCTTTCTTT.

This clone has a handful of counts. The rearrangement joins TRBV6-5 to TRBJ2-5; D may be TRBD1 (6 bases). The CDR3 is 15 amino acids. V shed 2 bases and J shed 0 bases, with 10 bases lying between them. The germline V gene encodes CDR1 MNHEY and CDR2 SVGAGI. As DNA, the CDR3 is TGTGCCAGCAGTTACGAGGGACACAACCAAGAGACCCAGTACTTC. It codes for CASSYEGHNQETQYF.

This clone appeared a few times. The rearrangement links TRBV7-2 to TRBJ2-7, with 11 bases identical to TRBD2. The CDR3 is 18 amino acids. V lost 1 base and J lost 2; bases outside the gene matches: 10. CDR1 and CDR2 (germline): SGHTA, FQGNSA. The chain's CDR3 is CASSLVSLAGGFAYEQYF. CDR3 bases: TGTGCCAGCAGCTTAGTGTCGCTAGCGGGAGGATTCGCCTACGAGCAGTACTTC.

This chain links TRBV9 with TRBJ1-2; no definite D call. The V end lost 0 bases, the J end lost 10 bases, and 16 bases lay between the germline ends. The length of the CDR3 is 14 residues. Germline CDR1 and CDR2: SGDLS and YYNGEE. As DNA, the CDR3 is TGTGCCAGCAGCGTAGACGTAATCCGGGTCGACTACACCTTC. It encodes CASSVDVIRVDYTF.

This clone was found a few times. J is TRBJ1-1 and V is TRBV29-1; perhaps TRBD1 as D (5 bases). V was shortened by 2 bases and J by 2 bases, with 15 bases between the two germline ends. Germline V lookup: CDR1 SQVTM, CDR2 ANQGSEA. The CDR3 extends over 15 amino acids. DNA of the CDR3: TGCAGCGTTGAATCAAGGGGCAGATCTAACACTGAAGCTTTCTTT. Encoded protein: CSVESRGRSNTEAFF.

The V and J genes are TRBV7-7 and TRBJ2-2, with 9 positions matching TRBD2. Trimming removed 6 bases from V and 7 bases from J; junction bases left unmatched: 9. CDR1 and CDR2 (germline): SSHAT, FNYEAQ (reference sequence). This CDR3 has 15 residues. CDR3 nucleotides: TGTGCCAGCAGTCCAGGACTAGCGAGTGTCGGGGAGCTGTTTTTT. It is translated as CASSPGLASVGELFF.

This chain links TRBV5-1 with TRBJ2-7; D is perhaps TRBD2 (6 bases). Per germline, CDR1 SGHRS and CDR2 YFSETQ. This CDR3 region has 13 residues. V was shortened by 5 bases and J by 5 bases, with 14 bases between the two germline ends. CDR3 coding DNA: TGCGCCAGCAGTCAGGGACTGAGTGACGAGCAGTACTTC. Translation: CASSQGLSDEQYF.